This TCR beta chain came from a study of OX40 agonist ivuxolimab in advanced cancers. The assay was immunoSEQ multiplex PCR, and TCRdb's table has in-frame clones only and misses some. The repertoire has about 96,000 clones, about 84% of them found once; the top ten carry less than 6%. The CDR3 extends over 13 amino acids. V gave up 6 bases and J gave up 5 bases; unmatched junction bases: 4. Germline CDR1 reads KGHSH; CDR2 reads LQKENI. The chain carries TRBV18 and TRBJ2-7; the match to TRBD1 covers 10 bases. This TCR came from an adult with an advanced solid tumor such as melanoma, head and neck, liver or kidney cancer. The sequenced sample was CD4+ or CD8+ T cells sorted from blood, obtained in a trial of the OX40 agonist ivuxolimab. The DNA for the CDR3 is TGTGCCAGCTCCCGGGACAGGGGAGACGAGCAGTACTTC. Its protein is CASSRDRGDEQYF.